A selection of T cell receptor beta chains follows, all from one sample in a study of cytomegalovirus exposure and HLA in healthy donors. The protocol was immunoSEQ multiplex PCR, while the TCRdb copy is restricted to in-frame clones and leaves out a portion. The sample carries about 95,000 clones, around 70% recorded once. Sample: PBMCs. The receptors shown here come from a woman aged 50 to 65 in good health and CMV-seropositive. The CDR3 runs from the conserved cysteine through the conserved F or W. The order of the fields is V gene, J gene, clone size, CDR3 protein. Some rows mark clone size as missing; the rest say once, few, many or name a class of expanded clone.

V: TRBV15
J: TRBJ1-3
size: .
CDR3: CATSRDGLVGNTIYF

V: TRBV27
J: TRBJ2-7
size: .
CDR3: CASSLILSAGSRYEQYF

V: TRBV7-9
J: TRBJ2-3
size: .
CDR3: CSSSLRRSGSTDTQYF

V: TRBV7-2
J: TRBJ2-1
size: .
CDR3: CASSLTRQEQFF

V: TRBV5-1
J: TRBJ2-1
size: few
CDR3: CASSLEGGGTNEQFF

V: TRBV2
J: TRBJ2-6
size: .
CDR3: CASLQGAGANVLTF

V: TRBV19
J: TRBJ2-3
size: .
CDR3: CATGGGTFGTDTQYF

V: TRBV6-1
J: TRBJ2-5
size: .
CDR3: CASSEGEGSGRETQYF

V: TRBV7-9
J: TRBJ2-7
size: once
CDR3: CSSSLDTGTPYEQYF

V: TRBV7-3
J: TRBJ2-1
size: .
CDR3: CASSRTSGRTGGNEQFF

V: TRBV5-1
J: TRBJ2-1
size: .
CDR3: CASSFAVSGAGSDEQFF

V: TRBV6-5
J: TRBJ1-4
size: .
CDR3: CARMGQGGEKLFF

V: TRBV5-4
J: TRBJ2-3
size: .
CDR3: CASSPTSGRANTDTQYF

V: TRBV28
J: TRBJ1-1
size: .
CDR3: CASSYSTGEAFF

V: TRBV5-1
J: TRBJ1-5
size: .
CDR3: CASSLAGANQPQHF

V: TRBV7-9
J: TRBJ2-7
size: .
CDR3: CASSRGTGLGTYEQYF

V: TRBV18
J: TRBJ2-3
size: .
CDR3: CASSSLRDTQYF

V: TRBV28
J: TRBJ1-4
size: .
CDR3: CASRPFGTGYEKLFF

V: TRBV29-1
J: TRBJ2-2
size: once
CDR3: CSGGQGRTMNTGELFF

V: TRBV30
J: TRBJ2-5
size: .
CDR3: CVAVGGETQYF

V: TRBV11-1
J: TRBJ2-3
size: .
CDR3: CASSEKRSRTDTQYF

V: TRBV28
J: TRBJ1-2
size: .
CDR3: CASSFIGGPYGYTF

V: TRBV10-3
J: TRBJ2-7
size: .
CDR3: CAISESRTRKGYEQYF

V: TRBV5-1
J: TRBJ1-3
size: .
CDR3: CASGRDSSSGNTIYF

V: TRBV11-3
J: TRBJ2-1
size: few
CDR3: CASSPRLAGDGEQFF

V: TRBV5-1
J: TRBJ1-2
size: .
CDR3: CASSPSTGDYGYTF

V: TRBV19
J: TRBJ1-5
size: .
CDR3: CASKGAGGPDQPQHF

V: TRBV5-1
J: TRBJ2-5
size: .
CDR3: CASSPWGTRGETQYF

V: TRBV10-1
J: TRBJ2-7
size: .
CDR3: CASSEGGIYAYEQYF

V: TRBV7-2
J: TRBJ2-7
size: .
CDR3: CASSQVGEQYF

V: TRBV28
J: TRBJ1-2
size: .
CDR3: CASSPGTEGYGYTF

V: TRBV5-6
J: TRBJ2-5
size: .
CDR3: CASIGRAETQYF

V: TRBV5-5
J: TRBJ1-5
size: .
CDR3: CASSLGGRGGNQPQHF

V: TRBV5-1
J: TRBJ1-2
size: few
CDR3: CASSLDTWTGGDGYTF

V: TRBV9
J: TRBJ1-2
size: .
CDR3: CASSVQGTNYGYTF

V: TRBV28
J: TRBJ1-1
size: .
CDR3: CASSVPAEAFF

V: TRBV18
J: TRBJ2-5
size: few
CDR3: CASSPQGETQYF

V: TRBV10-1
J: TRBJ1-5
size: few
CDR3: CASSASGEQPQHF

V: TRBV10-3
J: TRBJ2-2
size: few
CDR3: CAISDQGVTHTGELFF

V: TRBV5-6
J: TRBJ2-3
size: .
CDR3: CASSFTGTGTDTQYF

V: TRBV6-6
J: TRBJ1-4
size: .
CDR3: CASSPGEKLFF

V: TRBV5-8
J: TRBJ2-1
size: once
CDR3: CASSPRTSGYNEQFF

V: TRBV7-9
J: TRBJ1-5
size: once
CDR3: CSSSSQNQPQHF

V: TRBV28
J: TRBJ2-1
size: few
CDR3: CASSPPWGRTIVNEQFF

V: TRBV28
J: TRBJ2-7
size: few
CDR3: CASGETGQGRSYEQYF

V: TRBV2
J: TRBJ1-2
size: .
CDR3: CASSADSTYGYTF

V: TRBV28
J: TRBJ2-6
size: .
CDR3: CASTRRPGANVLTF

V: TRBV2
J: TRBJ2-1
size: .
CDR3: CASRGGRNNNEQFF

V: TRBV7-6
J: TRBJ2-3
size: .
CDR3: CASSLGSGRPADTQYF